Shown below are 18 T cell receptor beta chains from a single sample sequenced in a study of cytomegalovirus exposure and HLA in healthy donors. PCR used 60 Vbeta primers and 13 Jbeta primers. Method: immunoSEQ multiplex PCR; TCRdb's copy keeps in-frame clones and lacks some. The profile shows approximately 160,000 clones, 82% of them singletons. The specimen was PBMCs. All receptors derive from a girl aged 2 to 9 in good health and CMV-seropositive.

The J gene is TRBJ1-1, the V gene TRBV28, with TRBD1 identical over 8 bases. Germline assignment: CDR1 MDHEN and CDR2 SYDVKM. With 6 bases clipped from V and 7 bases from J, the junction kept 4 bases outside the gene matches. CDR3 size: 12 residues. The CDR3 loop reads CASRRQGLEAFF. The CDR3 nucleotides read TGTGCCAGCAGACGACAGGGGCTTGAAGCTTTCTTT.

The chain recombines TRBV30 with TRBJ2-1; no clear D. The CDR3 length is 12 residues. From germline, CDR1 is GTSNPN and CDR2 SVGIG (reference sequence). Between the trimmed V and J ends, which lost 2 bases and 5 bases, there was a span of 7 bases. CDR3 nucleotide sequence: TGTGCCTGGAGTCCGGTCCACAATGAGCAGTTCTTC. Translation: CAWSPVHNEQFF.

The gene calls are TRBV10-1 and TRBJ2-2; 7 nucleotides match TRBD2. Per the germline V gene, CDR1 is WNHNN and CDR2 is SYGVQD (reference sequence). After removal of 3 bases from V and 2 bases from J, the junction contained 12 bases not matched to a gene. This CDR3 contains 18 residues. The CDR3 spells CASSDGWLAEINTGELFF. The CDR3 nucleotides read TGCGCCAGCAGTGACGGTTGGCTAGCGGAGATCAACACCGGGGAGCTGTTTTTT.

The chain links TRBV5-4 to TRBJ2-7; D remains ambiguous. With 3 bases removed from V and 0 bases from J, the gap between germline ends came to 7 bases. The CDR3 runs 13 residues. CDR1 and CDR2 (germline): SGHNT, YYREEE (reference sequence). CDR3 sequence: CASSSTGSYEQYF. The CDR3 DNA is TGTGCCAGCAGCTCGACGGGCTCCTACGAGCAGTACTTC. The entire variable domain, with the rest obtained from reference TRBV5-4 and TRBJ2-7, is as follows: ETGVTQSPTHLIKTRGQQVTLRCSSQSGHNTVSWYQQALGQGPQFIFQYYREEENGRGNFPPRFSGLQFPNYSSELNVNALELDDSALYLCASSSTGSYEQYFGPGTRLTVT.

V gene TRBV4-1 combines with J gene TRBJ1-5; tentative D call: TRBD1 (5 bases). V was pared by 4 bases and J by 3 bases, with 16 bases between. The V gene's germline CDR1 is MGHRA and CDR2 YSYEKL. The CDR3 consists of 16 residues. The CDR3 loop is CASSLRVLQNNQPQHF. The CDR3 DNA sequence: TGCGCCAGCAGCCTCAGGGTCCTACAGAACAATCAGCCCCAGCATTTT.

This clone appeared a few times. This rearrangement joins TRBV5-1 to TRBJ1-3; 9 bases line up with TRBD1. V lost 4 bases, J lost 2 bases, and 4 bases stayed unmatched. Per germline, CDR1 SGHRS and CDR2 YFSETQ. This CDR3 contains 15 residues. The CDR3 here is CASSPTGGPGNTIYF. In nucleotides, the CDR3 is TGCGCCAGCAGCCCTACAGGGGGCCCTGGAAACACCATATATTTT.

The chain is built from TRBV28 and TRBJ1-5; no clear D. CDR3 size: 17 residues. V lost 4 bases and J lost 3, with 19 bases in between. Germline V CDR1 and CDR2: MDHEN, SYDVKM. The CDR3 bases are TGTGCCAGCAGTTCCCCCCGCTCAGCAGGTCACAATCAGCCCCAGCATTTT. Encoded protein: CASSSPRSAGHNQPQHF.

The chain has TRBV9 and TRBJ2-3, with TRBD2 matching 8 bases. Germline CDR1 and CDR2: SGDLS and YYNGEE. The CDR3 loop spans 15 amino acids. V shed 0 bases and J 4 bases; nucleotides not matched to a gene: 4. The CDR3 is CASSVDSGKADTQYF. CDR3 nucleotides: TGTGCCAGCAGCGTAGATAGCGGGAAGGCAGATACGCAGTATTTT. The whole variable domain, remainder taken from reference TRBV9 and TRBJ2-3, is DSGVTQTPKHLITATGQRVTLRCSPRSGDLSVYWYQQSLDQGLQFLIQYYNGEERAKGNILERFSAQQFPDLHSELNLSSLELGDSALYFCASSVDSGKADTQYFGPGTRLTVL.

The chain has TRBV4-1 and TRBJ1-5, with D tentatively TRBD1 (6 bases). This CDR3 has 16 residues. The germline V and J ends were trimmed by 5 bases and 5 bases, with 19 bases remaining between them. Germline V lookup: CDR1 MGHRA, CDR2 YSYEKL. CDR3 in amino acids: CASSARNWDKYQPQHF. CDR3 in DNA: TGCGCCAGCAGCGCCAGGAATTGGGACAAATATCAGCCCCAGCATTTT.

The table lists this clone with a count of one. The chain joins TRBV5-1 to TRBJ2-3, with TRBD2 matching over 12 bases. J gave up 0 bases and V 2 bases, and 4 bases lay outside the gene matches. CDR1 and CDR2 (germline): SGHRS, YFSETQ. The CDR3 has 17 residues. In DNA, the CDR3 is TGCGCCAGCAGCTTCTACGGGACTAGCGGGAGCACAGATACGCAGTATTTT. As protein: CASSFYGTSGSTDTQYF.

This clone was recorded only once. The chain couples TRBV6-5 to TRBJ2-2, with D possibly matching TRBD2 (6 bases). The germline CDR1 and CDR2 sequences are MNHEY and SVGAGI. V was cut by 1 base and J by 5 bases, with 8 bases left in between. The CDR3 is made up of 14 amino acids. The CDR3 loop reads CASSYFAGTGELFF. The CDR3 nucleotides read TGTGCCAGCAGTTACTTTGCGGGGACCGGGGAGCTGTTTTTT.

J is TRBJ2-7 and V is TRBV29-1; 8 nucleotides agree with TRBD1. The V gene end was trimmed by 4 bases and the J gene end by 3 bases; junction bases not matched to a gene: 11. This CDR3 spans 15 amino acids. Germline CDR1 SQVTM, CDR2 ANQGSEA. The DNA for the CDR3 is TGCAGCGTTGCACCCCCGACAGGGGACTTCTACGAGCAGTACTTC. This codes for CSVAPPTGDFYEQYF.

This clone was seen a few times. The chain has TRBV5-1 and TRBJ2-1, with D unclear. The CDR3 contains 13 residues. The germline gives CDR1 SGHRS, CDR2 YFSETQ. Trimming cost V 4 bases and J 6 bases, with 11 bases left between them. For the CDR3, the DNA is TGCGCCAGCAGCACCGGTAGTTCCAATGAGCAGTTCTTC. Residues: CASSTGSSNEQFF.

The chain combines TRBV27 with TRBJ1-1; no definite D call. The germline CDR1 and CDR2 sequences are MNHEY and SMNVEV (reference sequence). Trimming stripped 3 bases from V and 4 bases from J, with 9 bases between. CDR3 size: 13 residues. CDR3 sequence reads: CASSFEGGTEAFF. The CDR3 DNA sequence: TGTGCCAGCAGTTTCGAGGGCGGCACTGAAGCTTTCTTT.

CDR3 sequence reads: CASSADRGSNQPQHF. CDR3 nucleotide sequence: TGTGCCAGCAGTGCGGACAGGGGGAGCAATCAGCCCCAGCATTTT. J is TRBJ1-5 and V is TRBV6-5, with 10 bases fitting TRBD1. The V gene's germline CDR1 is MNHEY and CDR2 SVGAGI. J lost 1 base, V lost 5 bases, and 2 bases had no gene match. This CDR3 contains 15 residues.

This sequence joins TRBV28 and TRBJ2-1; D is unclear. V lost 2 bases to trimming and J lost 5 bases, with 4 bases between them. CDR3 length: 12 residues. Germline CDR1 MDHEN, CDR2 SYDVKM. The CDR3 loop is CASSLLHNEQFF. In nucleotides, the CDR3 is TGTGCCAGCAGTTTACTTCACAATGAGCAGTTCTTC.

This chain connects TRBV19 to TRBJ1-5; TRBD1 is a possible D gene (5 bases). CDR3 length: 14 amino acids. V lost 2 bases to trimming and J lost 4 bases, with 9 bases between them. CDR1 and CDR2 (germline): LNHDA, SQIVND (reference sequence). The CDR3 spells CASSIRPGNQPQHF. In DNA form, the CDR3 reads TGTGCCAGTAGTATACGGCCAGGGAATCAGCCCCAGCATTTT. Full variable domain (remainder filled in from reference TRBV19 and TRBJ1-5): DGGITQSPKYLFRKEGQNVTLSCEQNLNHDAMYWYRQDPGQGLRLIYYSQIVNDFQKGDIAEGYSVSREKKESFPLTVTSAQKNPTAFYLCASSIRPGNQPQHFGDGTRLSIL.

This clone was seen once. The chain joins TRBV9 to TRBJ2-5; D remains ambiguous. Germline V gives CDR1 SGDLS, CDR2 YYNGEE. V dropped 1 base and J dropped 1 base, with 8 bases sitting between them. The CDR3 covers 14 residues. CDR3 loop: CASSVSGGQETQYF. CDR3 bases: TGTGCCAGCAGCGTATCTGGCGGCCAAGAGACCCAGTACTTC.